Below, one T cell receptor beta chain is given with its context. Antigen unknown. Described time point: peripheral blood 6 weeks after treatment start. The number of samples from each patient was between 1 and 8, taken pretreatment and on-treatment. V was cut by 2 bases and J by 0 bases, with 8 bases left in between. This CDR3 comprises 14 residues. Germline lookup yields CDR1 LGHNA and CDR2 YNFKEQ. This sample is drawn from a study of PD-L1 blockade in urothelial cancer. Overall study context: Investigators checked blood 3 weeks (second dose) and 6 weeks after treatment start.

Overall study results and limits: TCR clonality was measured in pretreatment peripheral blood. Clonality below the median predicted better survival.

TCRdb's table, derived via immunoSEQ multiplex PCR, lists solely in-frame clones and lacks some. Seen here are about 45,000 clones, roughly four fifths observed once, and the top ten hold around 13%. The chain carries TRBV4-2 and TRBJ2-7; D remains unclear. The sequence came from a man in his 60s with urothelial cancer. Sequences were derived from PBMCs, sampled around atezolizumab (anti-PD-L1) treatment. The CDR3 reads CASSQPTLSYEQYF. The CDR3 coding sequence is TGTGCCAGCAGCCAACCTACCCTCTCCTACGAGCAGTACTTC.